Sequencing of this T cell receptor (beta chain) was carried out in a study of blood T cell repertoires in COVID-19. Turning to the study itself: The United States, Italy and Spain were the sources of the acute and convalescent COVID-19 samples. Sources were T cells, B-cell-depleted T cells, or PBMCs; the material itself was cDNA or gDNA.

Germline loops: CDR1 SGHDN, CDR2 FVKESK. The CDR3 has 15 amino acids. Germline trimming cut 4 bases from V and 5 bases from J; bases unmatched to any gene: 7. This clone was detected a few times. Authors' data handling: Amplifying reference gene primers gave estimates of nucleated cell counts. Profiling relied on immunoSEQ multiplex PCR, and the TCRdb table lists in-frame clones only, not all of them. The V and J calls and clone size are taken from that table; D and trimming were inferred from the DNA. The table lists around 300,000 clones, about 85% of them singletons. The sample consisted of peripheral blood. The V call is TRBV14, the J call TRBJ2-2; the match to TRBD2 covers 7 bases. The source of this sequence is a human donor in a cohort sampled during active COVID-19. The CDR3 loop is CASSPQAGPTGELFF. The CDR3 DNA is TGTGCCAGCAGCCCACAAGCGGGACCTACCGGGGAGCTGTTTTTT. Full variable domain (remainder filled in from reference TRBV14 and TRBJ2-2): EAGVTQFPSHSVIEKGQTVTLRCDPISGHDNLYWYRRVMGKEIKFLLHFVKESKQDESGMPNNRFLAERTGGTYSTLKVQPAELEDSGVYFCASSPQAGPTGELFFGEGSRLTVL.